Following are 15 T cell receptor beta chains from one sample sequenced in a study of vaccination effects on CD4 cells after COVID-19. These TCRs' antigens remain unknown. Clones were read by immunoSEQ multiplex PCR, and TCRdb kept only the in-frame ones, dropping some. The sample holds 20,000 to 30,000 clones; roughly three quarters are singletons and the top ten take 7.5% to 8.5%. Before any sequencing was done, the ViraFEST assay used viral peptide pools to expand antigen-specific CD4+ T cells. Culture lasted about ten days before CD4+ T cell isolation. Participants each got two BNT162b2 or mRNA-1273 vaccine doses. The sequenced sample was CD4+ T cells from PBMCs cultured with SARS-CoV-2 spike peptides, obtained after COVID-19 vaccination. The receptors were gathered from a human donor who received a COVID-19 vaccine.

The V gene is TRBV10-3, the J gene TRBJ1-2; D not certain. Germline V gene sequence: CDR1 ENHRY, CDR2 SYGVKD. The V and J ends lost 0 bases and 4 bases respectively, with 6 bases between them. This CDR3 contains 13 residues. The CDR3 loop is CAISESDAYGYTF. Written as DNA, the CDR3 is TGTGCCATCAGTGAGTCGGACGCCTATGGCTACACCTTC.

This chain links TRBV4-1 with TRBJ1-1, with TRBD1 matching over 9 bases. Trimming took 0 bases from V and 4 from J; bases not matched to a gene: 21. The CDR3 length is 21 residues. CDR1 MGHRA and CDR2 YSYEKL come from the germline V gene. The CDR3 nucleotides are TGCGCCAGCAGCCAAGAACCGTTGTCTAGGGTTGCCACGGACAGGGGCACTGAAGCTTTCTTT. Its translation is CASSQEPLSRVATDRGTEAFF.

The chain combines TRBV20-1 with TRBJ2-3; 7 bases agree with TRBD2. The CDR3 runs to 15 residues. V lost 3 bases to trimming and J lost 0 bases; unmatched junction nucleotides: 6. Looked up from germline, CDR1 is DFQATT and CDR2 is SNEGSKA (reference sequence). CDR3 sequence: CSASRLAASTDTQYF. The CDR3 nucleotides are TGCAGTGCTAGTCGACTAGCAGCCAGCACAGATACGCAGTATTTT.

J is TRBJ1-5 and V is TRBV27, with 9 bases aligning to TRBD1. Germline CDR1 is MNHEY and CDR2 is SMNVEV (reference sequence). There are 15 residues in the CDR3. V lost 0 bases to trimming and J lost 4 bases; unmatched junction nucleotides: 1. The CDR3 nucleotides are TGTGCCAGCAGTTTATCGACAGGGGGTAATCAGCCCCAGCATTTT. Protein: CASSLSTGGNQPQHF.

This chain joins TRBV29-1 and TRBJ2-2; either TRBD1 or TRBD2 may supply D (5 bases each). Trimming cost V 0 bases and J 4 bases, with 12 bases left between them. The CDR3 runs 15 residues. Germline values: CDR1 SQVTM, CDR2 ANQGSEA. CDR3 coding DNA: TGCAGCGTTGAAGACCCGGGGCGCCGCACCGGGGAGCTGTTTTTT. Residues: CSVEDPGRRTGELFF.

The chain has TRBV6-1 and TRBJ2-6, with D possibly matching TRBD1 (6 bases). This CDR3 is 17 amino acids long. Germline assignment: CDR1 MNHNS and CDR2 SASEGT. Trimming pared 4 bases from V and 0 bases from J, leaving 13 bases between. CDR3 bases: TGTGCCAGCAGTGGTTTGGGGGCCATCTCTGGGGCCAACGTCCTGACTTTC. This sequence encodes CASSGLGAISGANVLTF.

The chain joins TRBV5-1 to TRBJ2-7; D is unresolved. V lost 3 bases to trimming and J lost 2 bases, with 3 bases between them. This CDR3 contains 11 residues. Germline values: CDR1 SGHRS, CDR2 YFSETQ. In DNA form, the CDR3 reads TGCGCCAGCAGCTCCACCTACGAGCAGTACTTC. This sequence encodes CASSSTYEQYF.

V is TRBV6-5 and J is TRBJ2-7; TRBD1 aligns across 7 bases. Trimming at V came to 7 bases and at J to 0 bases, leaving 9 bases not matched to a gene. This CDR3 has 15 residues. Germline CDR1 MNHEY, CDR2 SVGAGI. CDR3 nucleotide sequence: TGTGCCAGCACCCAACAGGGGTCCCCCTCCTACGAGCAGTACTTC. Its protein product is CASTQQGSPSYEQYF.

The gene calls are TRBV18 and TRBJ1-2, with 8 positions matching TRBD1. CDR3 length equals 14 residues. Losses at the gene ends were 6 bases for V and 5 bases for J; bases not matched to a gene: 8. Germline V gene sequence: CDR1 KGHSH, CDR2 LQKENI. The chain's CDR3 is CASSAGTGTYGYTF. CDR3 sequence (DNA): TGTGCCAGCTCCGCCGGGACAGGAACATATGGCTACACCTTC.

The chain has TRBV29-1 and TRBJ2-1, with D unclear. The CDR3 covers 14 residues. The ends were cut back, 4 bases at V and 0 bases at J, with 10 bases in the middle. Germline V gene data show CDR1 as SQVTM and CDR2 as ANQGSEA. CDR3 region: CSVGNRSSYNEQFF. The CDR3 DNA is TGCAGCGTTGGTAACAGAAGCTCCTACAATGAGCAGTTCTTC.

The rearrangement uses TRBV6-5 and TRBJ2-3; 7 bases map to TRBD1. The CDR3 contains 13 residues. CDR1 MNHEY and CDR2 SVGAGI come from the germline V gene. J gave up 6 bases and V 5 bases, and 5 bases lay outside the gene matches. This CDR3 is CASSTMTGDTQYF. DNA of the CDR3: TGTGCCAGCAGTACAATGACAGGGGATACGCAGTATTTT.

The chain carries TRBV11-2 and TRBJ2-7; no firm D call. This CDR3 spans 17 amino acids. Trimming removed 5 bases from V and 0 bases from J, with 20 bases in between. Per the germline V gene, CDR1 is SGHAT and CDR2 is FQNNGV. The CDR3: CASSPHKPTRFSYEQYF. Written as DNA, the CDR3 is TGTGCCAGCAGCCCACACAAGCCGACACGATTCTCCTACGAGCAGTACTTC.

This clone has a handful of counts. V and J are TRBV5-1 and TRBJ2-5; tentatively, D is TRBD2 (5 bases). The V gene lost 6 bases and the J gene lost 5 bases, with 17 bases spanning the gap. This CDR3 is built from 14 residues. Germline CDR1 reads SGHRS; CDR2 reads YFSETQ. The CDR3 DNA follows: TGCGCCAGCACGTCGGGGAGTAAGGAGGAGACCCAGTACTTC. Its protein is CASTSGSKEETQYF.

J is TRBJ2-1 and V is TRBV7-8; D is uncertain. The CDR3 sequence is 15 residues long. Trimming left V 0 bases short and J 5 bases short, with 11 bases between. The germline V gene encodes CDR1 SGHVS and CDR2 FQNEAQ. The CDR3 spells CASSLARIRNNEQFF. The CDR3 coding sequence is TGTGCCAGCAGCTTAGCGCGCATTAGGAACAATGAGCAGTTCTTC.

This clone was seen just once. The chain uses TRBV6-5 and TRBJ2-5; perhaps D is TRBD1 or TRBD2 (5 bases each). Deletions cut 2 bases from V and 1 base from J, with 14 bases between. From germline, CDR1 is MNHEY and CDR2 SVGAGI. The CDR3 is made up of 16 amino acids. This chain's CDR3 is CASSYSAGAGQETQYF. Written as DNA, the CDR3 is TGTGCCAGCAGTTACAGTGCCGGGGCAGGCCAAGAGACCCAGTACTTC.